One and the same sample provided the 5 T cell receptor beta chains below, sequenced in a study of T cell responses to AZD1222 COVID-19 vaccine. The protocol was immunoSEQ multiplex PCR, while the TCRdb copy is restricted to in-frame clones and leaves out a portion. The data contain under 200,000 clones, around 93% of them seen just once; the ten biggest clones take up over 7.5%. The sample consisted of peripheral blood, taken on day 0 of AZD1222 vaccination. Receptors were obtained from an adult in good health.

This chain uses TRBV11-1 with TRBJ1-1; the D is unclear. Germline CDR1 is SGHAT and CDR2 is FQDESV (reference sequence). Between the trimmed V and J ends, which lost 5 bases and 12 bases, there was a span of 19 bases. The CDR3 has 13 residues. CDR3 DNA: TGTGCCAGCAGCCCCAGTCGCGGCGTTTCGACTTTCTTT. It specifies CASSPSRGVSTFF.

This clone was observed once. The chain has TRBV4-2 and TRBJ1-4; the D gene is possibly TRBD1 (5 bases). Trimming left V 5 bases short and J 6 bases short, with 13 bases between. Per germline, CDR1 LGHNA and CDR2 YNFKEQ. This CDR3 has 14 amino acids. The CDR3 spells CASSAGTVDEKLFF. The CDR3 DNA reads as TGTGCCAGCAGCGCCGGGACGGTAGATGAAAAACTGTTTTTT.

V gene TRBV6-5 combines with J gene TRBJ2-2; D is possibly TRBD2 (5 bases). V lost 6 bases, J lost 2 bases, and 10 bases lay in between. Germline CDR1 and CDR2: MNHEY and SVGAGI. CDR3 length: 14 amino acids. CDR3 coding DNA: TGTGCCAGCAGGGGAAGGACTAACACCGGGGAGCTGTTTTTT. This translates into CASRGRTNTGELFF.

This chain joins TRBV2 and TRBJ1-6; no clear D gene. From germline, CDR1 is SNHLY and CDR2 FYNNEI. The CDR3 sequence is 14 residues long. The V end was cut by 7 bases, the J end by 6 bases, with 13 bases between. CDR3 sequence (DNA): TGTGCCAGCATGATCGAACAGCGTAATTCACCCCTCCACTTT. Its translation: CASMIEQRNSPLHF.

The gene calls are TRBV24-1 and TRBJ2-1; 7 bases agree with TRBD1. Germline values: CDR1 KGHDR, CDR2 SFDVKD. This CDR3 region has 16 residues. V lost 1 base, J lost 0 bases, and 2 bases stayed unmatched. CDR3 protein: CATSDLGGSSYNEQFF. DNA of the CDR3: TGTGCCACCAGTGATTTAGGGGGCTCCTCCTACAATGAGCAGTTCTTC.